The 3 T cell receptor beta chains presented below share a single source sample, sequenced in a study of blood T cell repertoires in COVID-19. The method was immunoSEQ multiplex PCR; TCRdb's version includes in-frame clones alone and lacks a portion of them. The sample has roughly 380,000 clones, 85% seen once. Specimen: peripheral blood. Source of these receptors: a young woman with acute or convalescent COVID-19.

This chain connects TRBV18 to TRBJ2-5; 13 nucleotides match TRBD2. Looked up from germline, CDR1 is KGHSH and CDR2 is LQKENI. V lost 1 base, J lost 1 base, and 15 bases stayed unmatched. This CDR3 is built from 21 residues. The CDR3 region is CASSPRRGATTSGRIQETQYF. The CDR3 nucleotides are TGTGCCAGCTCACCACGAAGGGGGGCAACGACTAGCGGGAGGATCCAAGAGACCCAGTACTTC.

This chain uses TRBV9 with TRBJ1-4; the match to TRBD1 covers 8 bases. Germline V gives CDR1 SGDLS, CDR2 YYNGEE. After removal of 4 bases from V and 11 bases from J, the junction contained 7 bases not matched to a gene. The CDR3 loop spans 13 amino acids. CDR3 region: CASSPGTGRKLFF. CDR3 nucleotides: TGTGCCAGCAGCCCCGGGACAGGACGGAAACTGTTTTTT.

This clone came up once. The CDR3 loop is CASSYSLTNTGELFF. The CDR3 DNA follows: TGTGCCAGCAGTTACTCACTAACCAACACCGGGGAGCTGTTTTTT. The chain couples TRBV6-6 to TRBJ2-2; no clear D gene. The germline V gene encodes CDR1 MNHNY and CDR2 SVGAGI (reference sequence). This CDR3 spans 15 amino acids. V shed 0 bases and J shed 2 bases, with 7 bases lying between them.